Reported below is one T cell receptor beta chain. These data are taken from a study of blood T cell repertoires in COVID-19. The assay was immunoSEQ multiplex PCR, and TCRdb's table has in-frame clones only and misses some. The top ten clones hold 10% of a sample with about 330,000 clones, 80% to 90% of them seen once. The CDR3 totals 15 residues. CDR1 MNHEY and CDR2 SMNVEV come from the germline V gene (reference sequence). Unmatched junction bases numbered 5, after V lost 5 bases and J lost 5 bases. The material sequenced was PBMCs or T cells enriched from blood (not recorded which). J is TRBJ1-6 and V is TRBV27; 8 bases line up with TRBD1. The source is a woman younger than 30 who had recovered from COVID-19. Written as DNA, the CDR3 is TGTGCCAGCAGTATTGGGACAGGCGATAATTCACCCCTCCACTTT. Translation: CASSIGTGDNSPLHF.